What follows describes a single T cell receptor beta chain. This clonotype was counted a few times. This clone's antigen is unknown. No base-level quality is on record; no much larger clone is a single base apart. From its cysteine to its phenylalanine, the CDR3 spans 12 amino acids. Only the CDR3 portion is preserved as DNA: 36 bases, with reading frame beginning at the first base. Based on the germline V gene, the CDR1 and CDR2 sequences are SQVTM and ANQGSEA. V is shortened by 4 bases, J by 1 base, and the region joining them spans 7 bases. The record originates from a study of CD8 T cells in ankylosing spondylitis (dated by TCRdb to the late 2010s). About the study as a whole: To find TCR variants linked to disease, the study profiled T cell receptor beta repertoires in ankylosing spondylitis patients and healthy donors. In total, the full study cohort was made up of some 100 healthy donors and some 26 ankylosing spondylitis patients. Peripheral blood was sampled, and synovial fluid was also collected from ankylosing spondylitis patients.

On the study overall, not on this receptor specifically: A TCR beta motif made up of several highly homologous amino acid variants appeared to be characteristic of blood from ankylosing spondylitis patients. The disease-linked clones were reported as significantly enriched in matched synovial fluid samples from ankylosing spondylitis patients. Some motif variants had previously been reported in the synovial fluid and blood of reactive arthritis patients, which suggests shared mechanisms of disease initiation. A CD8+ phenotype was shown by the disease-linked clones, which were found at relatively low frequencies in peripheral blood.

Sequencing was carried out with an Illumina HiSeq 2500. Quantitative 5'-RACE with molecular barcodes was used to prepare TCR beta libraries. The authors processed their data as follows. A new computational method, built on a probabilistic model of VDJ rearrangement, was used to identify disease-linked TCR variants. Starting from the raw public reads, TCRdb applied fastp trimming at Q25, assembled clones with MiXCR and retained in-frame beta chains. Every entry covers one CDR3 protein and lists the most common genes and DNA from its rows. TCRdb, rather than the study authors, made the V and J calls. The sample records around 210,000 distinct CDR3 sequences, 8% to 10% of which are singletons. 4.5% to 5% of the sample is in the top ten clones.

Sequenced input: blood, either unsorted or a sorted T cell fraction (not recorded which). Recombination linked TRBV29-1 to TRBJ2-5, with the D gene uncertain. The receptor comes from a female donor with ankylosing spondylitis or in good health (not recorded which). The DNA sequence is given as TGCAGCGTTGGGGTGAGCCAAGAGACCCAGTACTTC. Translated, it reads CSVGVSQETQYF.